This T cell receptor beta chain was captured in a study of shared T cell receptors in the human thymus (dated by TCRdb to about 2021). Regarding the study in general: The study investigated the way shared, self-reactive T-cell receptor alpha chains are produced in the human thymus.

Library construction relied on the immunoSEQ multiplex PCR assay. Held by TCRdb, this immuneACCESS table contains in-frame sequences only and omits some clones. Under half of the omission traces to an unresolved V gene where checked; the cause of the rest is unknown. In all, the sample holds roughly 660,000 clones, and approximately 90% of those were seen once. Approximately 0.011% of the sample belongs to the ten largest clones. V is reduced by 0 bases and J by 0 bases, leaving a spacing of 9 bases between them. The germline V gene (reference sequence) gives CDR1 as MNHEY and CDR2 as SMNVEV. The CDR3 runs 16 amino acids, cysteine and phenylalanine included. Of the read, only the CDR3 DNA is kept; its 48 bases are in frame from base 1. A remark on this clone: Its antigen specificity is not known. Within one base of it there is no much larger clone, and no base qualities were kept.

The same sample was also used in a study of human thymus T cells. The second paper further reports: Donors were immunologically healthy infants undergoing open corrective cardiac surgery for congenital heart defects in Finland. Thymus tissue was collected as surgical resects that were removed during corrective cardiac surgery. Both the thymic and the peripheral blood repertoires appeared to show biased V and J gene segment usage. The related research found that thymic TCR repertoires overlapped highly between unrelated individuals. The study characterized TCR alpha and beta repertoires from seven to nine infant thymus samples and four related peripheral blood samples. Donor ages ranged from about 7 to 250 days, and the cohort comprised five to seven male and a couple of female infants. Thymocytes were mechanically released from the tissue and were stored as pellets of roughly 9-33 million cells at -70 degrees C. A QIAsymphony instrument was used to extract genomic DNA from frozen cell pellets. The immunoSEQ multiplex PCR assay was used to amplify the TCRB and TCRAD loci from a standardized amount of quality-controlled genomic DNA. Amplicons spanned the V(D)J region at a length sufficient to cover the CDR3 and identify V and J genes. Through the commercial immunoSEQ service, the amplicons were sequenced on an Illumina platform. Primer bias and sequencing errors were corrected as previously described, and TCRAD and TCRB were defined on the basis of the IMGT database. Repertoires were analysed with immunoSEQ Analyzer 3.0 and VDJTools, covering basic statistics, V/J segment usage, diversity estimates, rarefaction and pairwise overlap. Diversity was estimated using the Chao1, ChaoE, Efron-Thisted, Shannon and inverse Simpson indices, and was also estimated on datasets down-sampled to the size of the smallest sample. Repertoire overlap was assessed by strict matching of CDR3 nucleotide sequence, V gene and J gene, and clustering was done by Jaccard-based multidimensional scaling. On average, thymus samples yielded around 800,000 unique TCRB clonotypes, whereas blood samples yielded approximately 84,000.

The sequence derives from a boy in the first two years of life with a congenital heart defect. Donor details come from another sample of the same person, matched by shared clones. The chain is made from TRBV27 and TRBJ1-5; D gene: possibly TRBD1, on 5 matching bases. Sequencing was done on a sample of thymocytes. The nucleotides read TGTGCCAGCAGTTTATCGGGCAGGGATAGCAATCAGCCCCAGCATTTT. The resulting protein is CASSLSGRDSNQPQHF.